The 28 T cell receptor beta chains reported below all come from one sample, sequenced in a study of cytomegalovirus exposure and HLA in healthy donors. PCR involved 60 Vbeta and 13 Jbeta primers. Sequencing was performed with immunoSEQ multiplex PCR; in TCRdb, only in-frame clones are kept and a portion is missing. The data show 200,000 to 250,000 clones, with more than 60% seen just once and under 2% held by the top ten. The specimen sequenced was PBMCs. The receptor source for this set is a woman aged 25 to 39 in good health and CMV-seronegative.

Comments on this clone: This sample also contains other DNA sequences that code for the same CDR3. This chain connects TRBV25-1 to TRBJ2-7, with D possibly TRBD2 on 6 matching bases. Germline-derived CDR1 and CDR2 are MGHDK and SYGVNS. This CDR3 spans 16 amino acids. V lost 5 bases and J 0 bases, leaving 17 bases between the germline ends. The CDR3 nucleotides are TGTGCCAGCAGTCCCCGCCTAGCGACTTTCTCCTACGAGCAGTACTTC. It specifies CASSPRLATFSYEQYF.

The CDR3 region has the DNA TGTGCCTGGAGTGTACAGTGGGGACTAGCGGGGCCAAGCTCCTACGAGCAGTACTTC. Encoded protein: CAWSVQWGLAGPSSYEQYF. The chain recombines TRBV30 with TRBJ2-7, with 13 bases aligning to TRBD2. The CDR3 has 19 residues. CDR1 and CDR2 (germline): GTSNPN, SVGIG (reference sequence). J lost 0 bases, V lost 0 bases, and 11 bases had no gene match.

Details on this clone: One end of the junction is discordant with germline, which a read error may explain. The gene calls are TRBV7-9 and TRBJ1-2, with D possibly TRBD1 on 5 matching bases. CDR1 and CDR2 (germline): SEHNR, FQNEAQ (reference sequence). This CDR3 spans 17 amino acids. The CDR3 sequence: CVSSPLIGRGVSYGYTF. The DNA of the CDR3 is TGTGTCAGCTCCCCGCTAATCGGGAGGGGAGTGAGCTATGGCTACACCTTC.

The V call is TRBV6-1, the J call TRBJ1-1, with TRBD1 matching over 8 bases. This CDR3 contains 14 residues. V lost 5 bases, J lost 5 bases, and 7 bases stayed unmatched. The germline gives CDR1 MNHNS, CDR2 SASEGT. CDR3 protein: CASSLRDRWTEAFF. The CDR3, as DNA: TGTGCCAGCAGTCTACGGGACAGGTGGACTGAAGCTTTCTTT.

The chain carries TRBV5-6 and TRBJ2-2, with 7 nucleotides matching TRBD1. This CDR3 has 15 residues. J gave up 3 bases and V 6 bases, and 8 bases lay outside the gene matches. Per germline, CDR1 SGHDT and CDR2 YYEEEE. CDR3 sequence reads: CASNRDRLYTGELFF. The CDR3 coding sequence is TGTGCCAGCAACCGGGACAGACTATACACCGGGGAGCTGTTTTTT.

J is TRBJ1-1 and V is TRBV27; the D gene is possibly TRBD1 (6 bases). Germline lookup yields CDR1 MNHEY and CDR2 SMNVEV (reference sequence). Trimming took off 3 bases at V and 1 base at J, with 12 bases between the two ends. The CDR3 has 15 amino acids. This CDR3 reads CASSLSGAENTEAFF. The CDR3 nucleotides are TGTGCCAGCAGTTTGTCAGGGGCGGAGAACACTGAAGCTTTCTTT.

The V and J genes are TRBV6-1 and TRBJ2-5; weak D call: TRBD1 (6 bases). Trimming removed 4 bases from V and 5 bases from J, with 14 bases in between. The CDR3 contains 14 residues. Per germline, CDR1 MNHNS and CDR2 SASEGT. The DNA for the CDR3 is TGTGCCAGCAGTGCCGGGCAGGGGACGGAGACCCAGTACTTC. Translating gives CASSAGQGTETQYF.

This chain links TRBV7-8 with TRBJ2-1, with 7 bases that match TRBD2. The CDR3 sequence is 14 residues long. Germline CDR1 and CDR2: SGHVS and FQNEAQ. V gave up 5 bases and J gave up 5 bases; unmatched junction bases: 6. The CDR3 sequence is CASSPREPDNEQFF. The CDR3 region has the DNA TGTGCCAGCAGCCCGCGGGAGCCCGACAATGAGCAGTTCTTC.

This clone has just a few counts. The chain couples TRBV7-6 to TRBJ1-1; D remains ambiguous. The CDR3 is 13 residues long. Looked up from germline, CDR1 is SGHVS and CDR2 is FNYEAQ. Between the trimmed V and J ends, which lost 8 bases and 4 bases, there was a span of 14 bases. The CDR3 sequence is CASGLDEGTEAFF. The CDR3 bases are TGTGCCAGCGGCCTCGATGAGGGCACTGAAGCTTTCTTT.

The J gene is TRBJ2-7, the V gene TRBV2, with TRBD1 as a possible D gene (6 bases). CDR1 and CDR2 from the germline V gene are SNHLY and FYNNEI. Trimming left V 8 bases short and J 4 bases short, with 12 bases between. This CDR3 is 12 amino acids long. The CDR3 loop reads CASLGQSYEQYF. The CDR3 DNA reads as TGTGCCAGCCTTGGACAGTCTTACGAGCAGTACTTC.

The CDR3 nucleotides read TGCGCCAGCAGCCAAGTTGGGACAGGGCTGGGGACTGAAGCTTTCTTT. As protein: CASSQVGTGLGTEAFF. The chain has TRBV4-1 and TRBJ1-1, with 9 bases fitting TRBD1. J was trimmed by 5 bases and V by 1 base; bases with no gene match: 8. Per germline, CDR1 MGHRA and CDR2 YSYEKL. This CDR3 has 16 amino acids.

Here the CDR3 DNA reads TGTGCTAGTGGATGGGAGGGAAGGTTTGGAAATGAGCAGTTCTTC. Translating gives CASGWEGRFGNEQFF. The chain joins TRBV12-5 to TRBJ2-1; 7 bases align to TRBD2. Per the germline V gene, CDR1 is LGHNT and CDR2 is FRNRAP. Germline trimming cut 6 bases from V and 7 bases from J; bases unmatched to any gene: 12. This CDR3 has 15 amino acids.

The chain combines TRBV6-1 with TRBJ1-2; D perhaps matches TRBD1 (5 bases). V lost 8 bases to trimming and J lost 3 bases, with 16 bases between them. This CDR3 is built from 14 residues. Germline lookup yields CDR1 MNHNS and CDR2 SASEGT. The CDR3 region is CASLGQKKYYGYTF. The CDR3 nucleotides are TGTGCCAGCCTTGGACAAAAAAAATACTATGGCTACACCTTC.

The chain combines TRBV6-5 with TRBJ2-1; D is uncertain. The germline CDR1 and CDR2 sequences are MNHEY and SVGAGI. The CDR3 consists of 14 residues. Trimming took off 10 bases at V and 0 bases at J, with 13 bases between the two ends. CDR3 DNA: TGTGCCACCGCCGAAGAGAGCTCCTACAATGAGCAGTTCTTC. Translation gives CATAEESSYNEQFF.

The chain uses TRBV18 and TRBJ2-6, with D perhaps TRBD2 (5 bases). CDR1 and CDR2 (germline): KGHSH, LQKENI. V lost 0 bases, J lost 0 bases, and 15 bases lay in between. The CDR3 has 19 amino acids. The CDR3 region has the DNA TGTGCCAGCTCACCACCCAAGTTGAGGGTTTCCTCTGGGGCCAACGTCCTGACTTTC. Amino acid sequence: CASSPPKLRVSSGANVLTF.

V and J are TRBV5-6 and TRBJ2-5, with D perhaps TRBD2 (5 bases). In germline, CDR1 is SGHDT, CDR2 YYEEEE. V lost 4 bases and J 0 bases, leaving 19 bases between the germline ends. The CDR3 covers 17 residues. CDR3 bases: TGTGCCAGCAGCCCACCGAGTGGTTCGGGGAACCAAGAGACCCAGTACTTC. Translating gives CASSPPSGSGNQETQYF.

V and J are TRBV6-6 and TRBJ2-1; TRBD2 matches at 9 bases. The CDR3 is made up of 15 amino acids. J lost 8 bases, V lost 6 bases, and 11 bases had no gene match. Germline V gene lookup returns CDR1 MNHNY and CDR2 SVGAGI (reference sequence). The CDR3 DNA sequence: TGTGCCAGCAGCCGGGAACTAGCGGGCCTCTATGAGCAGTTCTTC. Residues: CASSRELAGLYEQFF.

V is TRBV19 and J is TRBJ1-1; D is undetermined. Trimming removed 3 bases from V and 13 bases from J, with 18 bases in between. The V gene's germline CDR1 is LNHDA and CDR2 SQIVND (reference sequence). The CDR3 is 13 amino acids. CDR3 sequence (DNA): TGTGCCAGTAGTATGCTCGGTTCCCCCCGGGATTTCTTT. Its protein is CASSMLGSPRDFF.

The chain uses TRBV4-2 and TRBJ2-3, with D perhaps TRBD2 (6 bases). Trimming cost V 1 base and J 1 base, with 12 bases left between them. In germline, CDR1 is LGHNA, CDR2 YNFKEQ. The CDR3 consists of 16 residues. The CDR3 here is CASSQVSGVRTDTQYF. CDR3 DNA sequence: TGTGCCAGCAGCCAAGTTAGCGGAGTCCGCACAGATACGCAGTATTTT.

The gene calls are TRBV19 and TRBJ1-2; tentatively, D is TRBD1 (5 bases). The ends were cut back, 7 bases at V and 5 bases at J, with 26 bases in the middle. Germline V gene data show CDR1 as LNHDA and CDR2 as SQIVND (reference sequence). The CDR3 consists of 17 residues. The CDR3 DNA reads TGTGCCAGTACCTCACCGGGGGACCCCCCCTATTCGTATGGCTACACCTTC. Translation gives CASTSPGDPPYSYGYTF.

V gene TRBV5-1 combines with J gene TRBJ2-2, with D possibly TRBD2 on 6 matching bases. Germline V gene lookup returns CDR1 SGHRS and CDR2 YFSETQ. Trimming cost V 0 bases and J 5 bases, with 14 bases left between them. This CDR3 is built from 16 residues. CDR3: CASSLGRERRTGELFF. The CDR3 DNA reads as TGCGCCAGCAGCTTGGGGCGGGAAAGGCGGACCGGGGAGCTGTTTTTT.

The rearrangement joins TRBV11-2 to TRBJ1-4, with 7 nucleotides matching TRBD1. With 5 bases clipped from V and 8 bases from J, the junction kept 14 bases outside the gene matches. The CDR3 has 16 amino acids. Per germline, CDR1 SGHAT and CDR2 FQNNGV. Here the CDR3 reads CASSPIGQAQGEKLFF. DNA for the CDR3: TGTGCCAGCAGCCCTATAGGACAGGCCCAGGGAGAAAAACTGTTTTTT.

The V and J genes are TRBV15 and TRBJ1-5; TRBD1 matches 7 bases. The CDR3 contains 16 residues. The germline gives CDR1 LNHNV, CDR2 YYDKDF (reference sequence). V was clipped by 0 bases and J by 7 bases; unmatched bases: 9. This CDR3 reads CATSRDSEGARQPQHF. DNA for the CDR3: TGTGCCACCAGCAGAGATAGTGAGGGGGCTCGACAGCCCCAGCATTTT.

The gene calls are TRBV5-4 and TRBJ1-1; a possible D gene is TRBD1 (6 bases). Germline CDR1 and CDR2: SGHNT and YYREEE (reference sequence). The V end lost 1 base, the J end lost 4 bases, and 11 bases lay between the germline ends. This CDR3 is 14 amino acids long. The CDR3 DNA follows: TGTGCCAGCAGCTTGAGACAGGAGATCACTGAAGCTTTCTTT. This gives the protein CASSLRQEITEAFF.

The V call is TRBV5-1, the J call TRBJ1-1; TRBD1 aligns across 10 bases. Germline CDR1 reads SGHRS; CDR2 reads YFSETQ. The CDR3 totals 12 residues. With V trimmed by 2 bases and J by 9 bases, 1 base remained unmatched. CDR3 nucleotide sequence: TGCGCCAGCAGCTTTGACAGGGGGCAAGCTTTCTTT. Translated: CASSFDRGQAFF.

The rearrangement links TRBV6-1 to TRBJ1-2, with 10 bases matching TRBD1. The V gene end was trimmed by 1 base and the J gene end by 5 bases; junction bases not matched to a gene: 4. From germline, CDR1 is MNHNS and CDR2 SASEGT. The CDR3 loop spans 15 amino acids. CDR3 sequence (DNA): TGTGCCAGCAGTGAAGGACAGGGGGCAGGGTATGGCTACACCTTC. Translation: CASSEGQGAGYGYTF.

The J gene is TRBJ1-1, the V gene TRBV7-3; a possible D gene is TRBD1 (5 bases). V was shortened by 3 bases and J by 4 bases, with 9 bases between the two germline ends. From germline, CDR1 is SGHTA and CDR2 FQGTGA. CDR3 length equals 13 residues. The CDR3 reads CASSFRGGTEAFF. CDR3 DNA: TGTGCCAGCAGCTTCCGGGGGGGCACTGAAGCTTTCTTT.

With respect to this clone: One end of the junction varies from germline; a read error may be responsible. The chain has TRBV5-1 and TRBJ2-5, with TRBD2 as a possible D gene (5 bases). The V gene's germline CDR1 is SGHRS and CDR2 YFSETQ. The CDR3 spans 17 residues. The CDR3 sequence: CVSKPLSPLGNKETQYF. The CDR3 coding sequence is TGCGTCAGCAAGCCGCTTAGTCCCCTCGGGAACAAAGAGACCCAGTACTTC.